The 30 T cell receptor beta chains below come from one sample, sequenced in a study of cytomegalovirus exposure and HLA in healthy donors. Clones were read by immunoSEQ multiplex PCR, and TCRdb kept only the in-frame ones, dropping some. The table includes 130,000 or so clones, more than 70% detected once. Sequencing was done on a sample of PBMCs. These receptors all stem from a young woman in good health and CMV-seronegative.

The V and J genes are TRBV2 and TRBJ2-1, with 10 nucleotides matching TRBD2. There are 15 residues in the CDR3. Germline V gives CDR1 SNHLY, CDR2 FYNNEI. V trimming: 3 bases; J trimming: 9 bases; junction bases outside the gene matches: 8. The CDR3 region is CASSDLSGGAVEQFF. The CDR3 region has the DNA TGTGCCAGCAGTGACCTCAGCGGGGGGGCCGTTGAGCAGTTCTTC.

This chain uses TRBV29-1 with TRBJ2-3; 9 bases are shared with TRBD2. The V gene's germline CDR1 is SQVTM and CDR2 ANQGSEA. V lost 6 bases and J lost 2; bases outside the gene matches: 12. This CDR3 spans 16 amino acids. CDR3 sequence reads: CSVDRGASGVTDTQYF. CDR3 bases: TGCAGCGTGGACCGGGGGGCTAGCGGGGTCACAGATACGCAGTATTTT.

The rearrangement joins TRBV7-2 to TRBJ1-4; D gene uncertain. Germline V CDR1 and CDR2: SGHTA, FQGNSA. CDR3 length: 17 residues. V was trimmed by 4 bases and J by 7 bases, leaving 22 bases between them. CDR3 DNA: TGTGCCAGCAGCTCCTTGACCAGTTGGCCCTCGGGTGAAAAACTGTTTTTT. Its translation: CASSSLTSWPSGEKLFF.

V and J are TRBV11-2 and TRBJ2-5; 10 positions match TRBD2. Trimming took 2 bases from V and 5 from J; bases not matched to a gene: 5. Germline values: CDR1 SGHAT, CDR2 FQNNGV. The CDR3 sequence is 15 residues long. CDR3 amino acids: CASSLRAGGYETQYF. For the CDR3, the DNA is TGTGCCAGCAGCTTAAGAGCGGGAGGGTATGAGACCCAGTACTTC. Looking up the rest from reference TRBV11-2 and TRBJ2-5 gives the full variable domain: EAGVAQSPRYKIIEKRQSVAFWCNPISGHATLYWYQQILGQGPKLLIQFQNNGVVDDSQLPKDRFSAERLKGVDSTLKIQPAKLEDSAVYLCASSLRAGGYETQYFGPGTRLLVL.

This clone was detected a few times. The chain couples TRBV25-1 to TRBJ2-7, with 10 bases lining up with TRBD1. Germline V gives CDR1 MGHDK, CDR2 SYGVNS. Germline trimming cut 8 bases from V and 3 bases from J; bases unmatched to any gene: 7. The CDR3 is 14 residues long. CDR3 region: CASRRGTGVYEQYF. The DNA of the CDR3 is TGTGCCAGCCGCCGCGGGACAGGGGTCTACGAGCAGTACTTC.

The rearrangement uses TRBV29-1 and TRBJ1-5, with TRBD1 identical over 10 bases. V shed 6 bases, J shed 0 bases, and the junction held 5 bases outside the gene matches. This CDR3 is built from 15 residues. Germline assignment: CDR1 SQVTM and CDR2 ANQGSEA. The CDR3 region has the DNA TGCAGCGTGCGACAGGGGGCCGGTAGCAATCAGCCCCAGCATTTT. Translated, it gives CSVRQGAGSNQPQHF.

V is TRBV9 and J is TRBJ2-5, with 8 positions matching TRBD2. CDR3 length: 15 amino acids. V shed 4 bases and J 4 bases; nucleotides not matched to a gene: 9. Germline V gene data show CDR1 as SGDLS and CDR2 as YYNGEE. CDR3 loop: CASSLSGTSGETQYF. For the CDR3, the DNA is TGTGCCAGCAGCCTCTCCGGGACTAGTGGAGAGACCCAGTACTTC.

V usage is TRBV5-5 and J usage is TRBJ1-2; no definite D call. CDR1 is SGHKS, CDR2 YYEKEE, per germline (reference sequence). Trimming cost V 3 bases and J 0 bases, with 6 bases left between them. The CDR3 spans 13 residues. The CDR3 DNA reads TGTGCCAGCAGCTGGACTTCTAACTATGGCTACACCTTC. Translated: CASSWTSNYGYTF. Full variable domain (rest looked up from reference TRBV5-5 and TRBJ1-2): DAGVTQSPTHLIKTRGQQVTLRCSPISGHKSVSWYQQVLGQGPQFIFQYYEKEERGRGNFPDRFSARQFPNYSSELNVNALLLGDSALYLCASSWTSNYGYTFGSGTRLTVV.

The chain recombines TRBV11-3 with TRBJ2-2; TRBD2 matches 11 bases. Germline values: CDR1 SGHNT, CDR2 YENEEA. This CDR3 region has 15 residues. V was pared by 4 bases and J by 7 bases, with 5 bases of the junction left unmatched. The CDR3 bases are TGTGCCAGCAGCTCTAGCGGGGGGCTCTTCGGGGAGCTGTTTTTT. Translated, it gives CASSSSGGLFGELFF.

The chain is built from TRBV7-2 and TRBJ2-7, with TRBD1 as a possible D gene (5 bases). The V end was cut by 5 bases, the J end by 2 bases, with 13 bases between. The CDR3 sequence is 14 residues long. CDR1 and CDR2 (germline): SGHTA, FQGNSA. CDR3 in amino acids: CASSLGAFTYEQYF. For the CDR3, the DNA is TGTGCCAGCAGCCTAGGGGCATTTACCTACGAGCAGTACTTC.

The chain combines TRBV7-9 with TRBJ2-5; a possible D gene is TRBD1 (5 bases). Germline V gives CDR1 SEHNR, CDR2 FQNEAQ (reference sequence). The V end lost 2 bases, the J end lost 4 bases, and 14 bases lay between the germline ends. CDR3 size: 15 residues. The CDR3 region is CASSLIGGAGETQYF. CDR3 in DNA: TGTGCCAGCAGCTTAATAGGTGGGGCTGGAGAGACCCAGTACTTC.

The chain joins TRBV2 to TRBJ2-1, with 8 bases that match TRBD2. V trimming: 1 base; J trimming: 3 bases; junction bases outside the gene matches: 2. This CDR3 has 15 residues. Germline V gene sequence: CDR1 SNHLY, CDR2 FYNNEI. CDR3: CASSEERGYYNEQFF. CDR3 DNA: TGTGCCAGCAGTGAAGAGCGGGGGTACTACAATGAGCAGTTCTTC.

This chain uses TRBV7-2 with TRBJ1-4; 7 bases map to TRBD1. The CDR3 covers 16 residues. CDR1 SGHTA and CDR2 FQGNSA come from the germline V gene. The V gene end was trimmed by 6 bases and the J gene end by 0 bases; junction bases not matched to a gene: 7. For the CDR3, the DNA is TGTGCCAGCAGTTTGAACAGGGGAACAACTAATGAAAAACTGTTTTTT. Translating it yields CASSLNRGTTNEKLFF. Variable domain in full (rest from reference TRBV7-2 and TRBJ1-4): GAGVSQSPSNKVTEKGKDVELRCDPISGHTALYWYRQSLGQGLEFLIYFQGNSAPDKSGLPSDRFSAERTGGSVSTLTIQRTQQEDSAVYLCASSLNRGTTNEKLFFGSGTQLSVL.

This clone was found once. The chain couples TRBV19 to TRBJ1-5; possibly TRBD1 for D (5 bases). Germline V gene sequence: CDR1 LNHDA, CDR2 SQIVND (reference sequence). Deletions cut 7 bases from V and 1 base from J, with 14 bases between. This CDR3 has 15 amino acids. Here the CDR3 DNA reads TGTGCCAGTACCGAGTCGGGGGGAAGCAATCAGCCCCAGCATTTT. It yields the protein CASTESGGSNQPQHF.

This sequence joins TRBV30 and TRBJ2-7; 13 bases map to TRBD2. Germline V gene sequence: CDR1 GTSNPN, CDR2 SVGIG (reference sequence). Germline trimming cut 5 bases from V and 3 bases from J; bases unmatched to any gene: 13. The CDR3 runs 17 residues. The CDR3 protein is CAWAPPGRTSGGYEQYF. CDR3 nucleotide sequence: TGTGCCTGGGCCCCCCCCGGTAGGACTAGCGGGGGCTACGAGCAGTACTTC.

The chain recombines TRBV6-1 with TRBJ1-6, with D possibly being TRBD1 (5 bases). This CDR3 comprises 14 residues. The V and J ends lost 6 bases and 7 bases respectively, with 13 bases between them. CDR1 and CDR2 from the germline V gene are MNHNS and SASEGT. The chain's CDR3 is CASRGEVGNSPLHF. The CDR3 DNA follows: TGTGCCAGCAGGGGGGAGGTCGGGAATTCACCCCTCCACTTT.

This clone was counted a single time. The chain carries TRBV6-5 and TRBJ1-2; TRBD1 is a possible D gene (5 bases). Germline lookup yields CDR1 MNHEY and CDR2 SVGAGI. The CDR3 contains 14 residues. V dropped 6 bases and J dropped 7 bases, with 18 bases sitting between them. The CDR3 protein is CASSVSGGGLGYTF. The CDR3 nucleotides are TGTGCCAGCAGCGTCTCGGGGGGAGGGCTTGGCTACACCTTC.

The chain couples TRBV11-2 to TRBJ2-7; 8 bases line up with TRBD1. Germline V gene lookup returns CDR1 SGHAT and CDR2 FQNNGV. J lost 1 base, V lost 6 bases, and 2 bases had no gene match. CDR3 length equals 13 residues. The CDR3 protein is CASRQGGSYEQYF. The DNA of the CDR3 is TGTGCCAGCAGACAGGGGGGTTCCTACGAGCAGTACTTC.

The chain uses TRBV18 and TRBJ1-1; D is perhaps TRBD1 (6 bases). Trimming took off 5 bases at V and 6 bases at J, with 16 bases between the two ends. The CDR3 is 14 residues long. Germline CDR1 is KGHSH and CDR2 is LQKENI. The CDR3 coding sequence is TGTGCCAGCTCAGCTACAGGGTTAACCGCTGAAGCTTTCTTT. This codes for CASSATGLTAEAFF. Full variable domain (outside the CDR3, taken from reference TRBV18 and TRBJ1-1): NAGVMQNPRHLVRRRGQEARLRCSPMKGHSHVYWYRQLPEEGLKFMVYLQKENIIDESGMPKERFSAEFPKEGPSILRIQQVVRGDSAAYFCASSATGLTAEAFFGQGTRLTVV.

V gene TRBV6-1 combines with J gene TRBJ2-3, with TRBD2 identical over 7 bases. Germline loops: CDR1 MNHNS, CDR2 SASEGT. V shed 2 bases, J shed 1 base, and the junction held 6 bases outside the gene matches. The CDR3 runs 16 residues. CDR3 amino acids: CASSERAGVGTDTQYF. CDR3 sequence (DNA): TGTGCCAGCAGTGAAAGGGCGGGGGTAGGCACAGATACGCAGTATTTT.

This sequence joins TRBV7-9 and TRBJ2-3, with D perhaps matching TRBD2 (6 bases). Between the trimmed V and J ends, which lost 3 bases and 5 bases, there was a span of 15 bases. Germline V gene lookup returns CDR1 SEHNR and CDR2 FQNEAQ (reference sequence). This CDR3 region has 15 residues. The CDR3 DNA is TGTGCCAGCAGCTTGGCGGGAAACTGGAGAGATACGCAGTATTTT. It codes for CASSLAGNWRDTQYF. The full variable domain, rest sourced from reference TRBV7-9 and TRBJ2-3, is DTGVSQNPRHKITKRGQNVTFRCDPISEHNRLYWYRQTLGQGPEFLTYFQNEAQLEKSRLLSDRFSAERPKGSFSTLEIQRTEQGDSAMYLCASSLAGNWRDTQYFGPGTRLTVL.

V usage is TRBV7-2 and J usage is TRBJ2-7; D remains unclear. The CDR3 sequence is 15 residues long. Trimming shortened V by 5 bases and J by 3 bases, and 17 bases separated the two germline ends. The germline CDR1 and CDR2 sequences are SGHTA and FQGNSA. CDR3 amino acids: CASSPLGEAVYEQYF. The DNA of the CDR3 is TGTGCCAGCAGCCCACTCGGCGAGGCGGTCTACGAGCAGTACTTC.

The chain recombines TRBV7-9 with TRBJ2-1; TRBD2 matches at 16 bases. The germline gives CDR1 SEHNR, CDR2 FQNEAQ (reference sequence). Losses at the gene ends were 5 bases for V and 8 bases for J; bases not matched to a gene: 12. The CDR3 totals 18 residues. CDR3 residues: CASSPGTSGGAPLHEQFF. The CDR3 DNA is TGTGCCAGCAGCCCCGGGACTAGCGGGGGGGCCCCCCTTCATGAGCAGTTCTTC. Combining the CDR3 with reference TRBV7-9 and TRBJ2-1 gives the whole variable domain DTGVSQNPRHKITKRGQNVTFRCDPISEHNRLYWYRQTLGQGPEFLTYFQNEAQLEKSRLLSDRFSAERPKGSFSTLEIQRTEQGDSAMYLCASSPGTSGGAPLHEQFFGPGTRLTVL.

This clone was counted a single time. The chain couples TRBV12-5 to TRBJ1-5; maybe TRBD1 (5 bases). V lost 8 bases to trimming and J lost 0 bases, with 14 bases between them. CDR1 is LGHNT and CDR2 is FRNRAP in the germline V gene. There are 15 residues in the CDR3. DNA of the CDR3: TGTGCTAGTATCGGGGGGAGCTATAGCAATCAGCCCCAGCATTTT. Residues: CASIGGSYSNQPQHF.

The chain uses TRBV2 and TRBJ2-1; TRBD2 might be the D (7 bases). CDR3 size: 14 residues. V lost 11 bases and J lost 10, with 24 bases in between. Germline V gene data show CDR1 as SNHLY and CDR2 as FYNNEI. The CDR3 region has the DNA TGTGCCGACTCAGAGAATGTAAGGGGGGGCGAGCAGTTCTTC. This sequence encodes CADSENVRGGEQFF.

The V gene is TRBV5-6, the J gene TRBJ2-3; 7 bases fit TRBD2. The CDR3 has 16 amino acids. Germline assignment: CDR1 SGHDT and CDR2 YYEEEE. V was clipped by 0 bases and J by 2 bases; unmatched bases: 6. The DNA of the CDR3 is TGTGCCAGCAGCTTGGAAGGACTAGAAGCCACAGATACGCAGTATTTT. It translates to CASSLEGLEATDTQYF.

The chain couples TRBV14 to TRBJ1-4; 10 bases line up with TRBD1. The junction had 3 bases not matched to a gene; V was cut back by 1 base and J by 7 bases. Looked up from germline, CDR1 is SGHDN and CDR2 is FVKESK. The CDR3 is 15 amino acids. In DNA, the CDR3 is TGTGCCAGCAGCCAAGTTGGGGACAGGGGTGAAAAACTGTTTTTT. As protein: CASSQVGDRGEKLFF. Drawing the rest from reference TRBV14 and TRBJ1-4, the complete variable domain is EAGVTQFPSHSVIEKGQTVTLRCDPISGHDNLYWYRRVMGKEIKFLLHFVKESKQDESGMPNNRFLAERTGGTYSTLKVQPAELEDSGVYFCASSQVGDRGEKLFFGSGTQLSVL.

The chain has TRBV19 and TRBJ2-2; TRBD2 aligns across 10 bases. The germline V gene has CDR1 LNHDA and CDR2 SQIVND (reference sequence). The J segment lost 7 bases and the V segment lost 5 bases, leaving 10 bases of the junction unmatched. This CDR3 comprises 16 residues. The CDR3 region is CASSHPERLAGGELFF. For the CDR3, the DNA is TGTGCCAGTAGTCACCCTGAAAGACTAGCGGGCGGGGAGCTGTTTTTT.

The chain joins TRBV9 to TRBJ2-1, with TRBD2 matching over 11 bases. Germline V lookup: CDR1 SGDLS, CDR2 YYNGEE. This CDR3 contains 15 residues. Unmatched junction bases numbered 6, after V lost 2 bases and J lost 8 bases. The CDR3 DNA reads TGTGCCAGCAGCGTTCATAGCGGGGGGGTGGATGAGCAGTTCTTC. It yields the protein CASSVHSGGVDEQFF.

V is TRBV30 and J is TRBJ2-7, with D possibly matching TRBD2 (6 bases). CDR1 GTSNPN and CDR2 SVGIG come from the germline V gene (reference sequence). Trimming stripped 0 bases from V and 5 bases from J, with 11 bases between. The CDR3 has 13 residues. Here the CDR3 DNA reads TGTGCCTGGAGTGTAAATTGGGGGGACGAGCAGTACTTC. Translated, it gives CAWSVNWGDEQYF.